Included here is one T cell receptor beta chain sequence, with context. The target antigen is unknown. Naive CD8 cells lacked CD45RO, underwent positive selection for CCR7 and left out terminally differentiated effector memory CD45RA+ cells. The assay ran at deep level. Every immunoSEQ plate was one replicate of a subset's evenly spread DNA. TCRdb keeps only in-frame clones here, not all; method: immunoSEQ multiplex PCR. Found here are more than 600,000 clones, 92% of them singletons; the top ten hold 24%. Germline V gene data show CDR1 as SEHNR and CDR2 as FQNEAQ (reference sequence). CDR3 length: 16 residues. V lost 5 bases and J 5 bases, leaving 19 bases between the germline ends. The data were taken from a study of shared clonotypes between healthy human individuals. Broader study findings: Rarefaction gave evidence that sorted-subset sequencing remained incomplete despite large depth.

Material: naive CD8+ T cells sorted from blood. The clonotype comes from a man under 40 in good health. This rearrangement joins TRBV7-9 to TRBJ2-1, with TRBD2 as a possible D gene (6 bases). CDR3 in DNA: TGTGCCAGCAGCCCCGCCCCACTAGCTCGGGACAATGAGCAGTTCTTC. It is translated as CASSPAPLARDNEQFF.